This T cell receptor (beta chain) was recorded in a study of CD8+ T cells in alopecia areata. Study conclusions and caveats: Mice showed clearer TCR sharing than patients did, a gap that was possibly HLA-related. Many expanded lesional clones stayed in scalp and blood while on tofacitinib.

Looked up from germline, CDR1 is GTSNPN and CDR2 is SVGIG (reference sequence). The CDR3 spans 15 residues. Losses at the gene ends were 2 bases for V and 6 bases for J; bases not matched to a gene: 11. With respect to this clone: Antigen unknown.

Reverse transcription of extracted RNA yielded cDNA, which provided the sequencing template. Measured with immunoSEQ multiplex PCR; TCRdb has only the in-frame clones, and not every one. Here the sample spans roughly 210,000 clones, roughly two fifths being singletons. The sample's treatment: oral pan-JAK inhibitor, 5-10 mg twice daily. This chain joins TRBV30 and TRBJ1-2, with TRBD1 matching over 8 bases. The source material was CD4+ T cells sorted from blood, sampled around week 37, from a patient treated with tofacitinib. This sequence was found in a human donor with alopecia areata. In DNA, the CDR3 is TGTGCCTGGAGTCCATTCTCAGGGGGCCTAGATGGCTACACCTTC. Translating it yields CAWSPFSGGLDGYTF.